Detailed here is one T cell receptor beta chain. There are 14 residues in the CDR3. Germline loops: CDR1 MNHNY, CDR2 SVGAGI (reference sequence). Deletions cut 4 bases from V and 4 bases from J, with 8 bases between. This sample is drawn from a study of blood T cell repertoires in COVID-19. TCRdb's table, derived via immunoSEQ multiplex PCR, lists solely in-frame clones and lacks some. The sample has more than 150,000 clones, 86% seen once; the top ten hold about 3.9%. The rearrangement joins TRBV6-6 to TRBJ1-6; D unresolved. Sample: peripheral blood. The source of this sequence is an older woman with acute or convalescent COVID-19. CDR3 in amino acids: CASSSGAYNSPLHF. DNA for the CDR3: TGTGCCAGCAGTTCGGGAGCTTATAATTCACCCCTCCACTTT.